Listed here is a single TCR beta chain. The data originate from a study of technical replicates of blood from a handful of donors. CDR3 length: 15 residues. CDR1 is SGHDN, CDR2 FVKESK, per germline. V lost 1 base, J lost 6 bases, and 8 bases stayed unmatched. Clones were read by immunoSEQ multiplex PCR, and TCRdb kept only the in-frame ones, dropping some. The sample lists nearly 90,000 clones, 95% occurring once. The TCR originated in a human donor in good health. The sequenced material came from T cells isolated from PBMCs. The chain uses TRBV14 and TRBJ2-5; TRBD1 matches at 7 bases. The DNA for the CDR3 is TGTGCCAGCAGCCAAGCCGTCACAGGGGCCAAGACCCAGTACTTC. It translates to CASSQAVTGAKTQYF.